One sample yielded the 21 T cell receptor beta chains listed below, sequenced in a study of blood T cell repertoires in COVID-19. Sequencing used immunoSEQ multiplex PCR; TCRdb keeps in-frame clones, though not all of them. The repertoire includes some 200,000 clones, 86% of them detected once, and roughly 3.3% sits in the top ten. Sequenced input: PBMCs or T cells enriched from blood (not recorded which). The origin of the receptors is a woman aged 50 to 60 in a cohort exposed to, infected with or recovered from COVID-19 (not recorded which).

The rearrangement links TRBV19 to TRBJ1-3, with 7 positions matching TRBD1. The V segment lost 5 bases and the J segment 1 base; nucleotides outside the gene matches: 11. This CDR3 has 17 amino acids. Germline-derived CDR1 and CDR2 are LNHDA and SQIVND (reference sequence). The CDR3 DNA sequence: TGTGCCAGTAGTTCAAGGGGGCGCGGGTTTTCTGGAAACACCATATATTTT. Encoded protein: CASSSRGRGFSGNTIYF.

V is TRBV28 and J is TRBJ1-5, with D possibly TRBD1 on 6 matching bases. V lost 5 bases to trimming and J lost 4 bases, with 9 bases between them. Germline-derived CDR1 and CDR2 are MDHEN and SYDVKM. This CDR3 has 13 residues. The DNA of the CDR3 is TGTGCCAGCAGTCGGACAGTTAATCAGCCCCAGCATTTT. Amino acid sequence: CASSRTVNQPQHF.

The V gene is TRBV27, the J gene TRBJ1-2; no clear D gene. The CDR3 length is 15 residues. Trimming left V 6 bases short and J 2 bases short, with 16 bases between. The germline V gene has CDR1 MNHEY and CDR2 SMNVEV (reference sequence). CDR3 in DNA: TGTGCCAGCAGCCTAGCGATCGGACGGAACTATGGCTACACCTTC. Its translation is CASSLAIGRNYGYTF.

This chain uses TRBV6-2 or TRBV6-3 with TRBJ2-6, with D possibly TRBD1 on 5 matching bases. This CDR3 has 16 residues. In germline, CDR1 is MNHEY, CDR2 SVGEGT. V lost 4 bases, J lost 3 bases, and 13 bases lay in between. CDR3 nucleotide sequence: TGTGCCAGCAGTTCTCCCAGGGTTCATGGGGCCAACGTCCTGACTTTC. This codes for CASSSPRVHGANVLTF.

The chain has TRBV30 and TRBJ2-3; 8 bases align to TRBD2. The CDR3 consists of 15 residues. V shed 3 bases, J shed 2 bases, and the junction held 7 bases outside the gene matches. The germline V gene encodes CDR1 GTSNPN and CDR2 SVGIG (reference sequence). This chain's CDR3 is CAWRIGRGATDTQYF. The CDR3 coding sequence is TGTGCCTGGAGGATTGGGCGGGGGGCCACAGATACGCAGTATTTT.

The chain has TRBV4-2 and TRBJ1-1, with D possibly matching TRBD1 (5 bases). The V gene's germline CDR1 is LGHNA and CDR2 YNFKEQ. The CDR3 length is 14 residues. V was cut by 0 bases and J by 6 bases, with 11 bases left in between. CDR3 bases: TGTGCCAGCAGCCAAGATAGGGGCAGGCCTGAAGCTTTCTTT. Its translation: CASSQDRGRPEAFF.

The V call is TRBV9, the J call TRBJ1-3, with no clear D. Germline values: CDR1 SGDLS, CDR2 YYNGEE. The V end lost 5 bases, the J end lost 0 bases, and 12 bases lay between the germline ends. This CDR3 region has 15 residues. The CDR3 sequence: CASSSNILSGNTIYF. The CDR3 DNA follows: TGTGCCAGCAGTTCAAACATTCTCTCTGGAAACACCATATATTTT.

The V gene is TRBV28, the J gene TRBJ1-5; TRBD1 aligns across 9 bases. The ends lost 3 bases at V and 7 bases at J; junction bases unmatched: 7. CDR1 is MDHEN, CDR2 SYDVKM, per germline. The CDR3 runs to 15 residues. The DNA of the CDR3 is TGTGCCAGCAGTTTGGAGACAGGGGGAACACAGCCCCAGCATTTT. Translated, it gives CASSLETGGTQPQHF. The full variable domain, rest sourced from reference TRBV28 and TRBJ1-5, is DVKVTQSSRYLVKRTGEKVFLECVQDMDHENMFWYRQDPGLGLRLIYFSYDVKMKEKGDIPEGYSVSREKKERFSLILESASTNQTSMYLCASSLETGGTQPQHFGDGTRLSIL.

The chain is built from TRBV9 and TRBJ1-1; D may be TRBD1 (5 bases). This CDR3 is built from 14 residues. CDR1 is SGDLS and CDR2 is YYNGEE in the germline V gene. Trimming cost V 0 bases and J 5 bases, with 11 bases left between them. The CDR3 DNA sequence: TGTGCCAGCAGCGTAGCCAGGGCTGGGACTGAAGCTTTCTTT. It codes for CASSVARAGTEAFF.

The V and J genes are TRBV9 and TRBJ2-3, with no clear D. CDR1 is SGDLS and CDR2 is YYNGEE in the germline V gene. Trimming pared 4 bases from V and 2 bases from J, leaving 5 bases between. The CDR3 spans 12 residues. Here the CDR3 reads CASSPFTDTQYF. CDR3 in DNA: TGTGCCAGCAGCCCGTTCACAGATACGCAGTATTTT.

The chain joins TRBV6-5 to TRBJ2-3, with 9 bases fitting TRBD2. J was trimmed by 4 bases and V by 2 bases; bases with no gene match: 1. There are 14 residues in the CDR3. Per germline, CDR1 MNHEY and CDR2 SVGAGI. The CDR3 sequence is CASSYKRGADTQYF. The CDR3 nucleotides are TGTGCCAGCAGTTACAAGCGGGGGGCAGATACGCAGTATTTT.

The chain is built from TRBV7-8 and TRBJ1-4; D is uncertain. This CDR3 is built from 12 residues. V lost 10 bases, J lost 3 bases, and 9 bases lay in between. Germline assignment: CDR1 SGHVS and CDR2 FQNEAQ. CDR3 residues: CATKDSNEKLFF. CDR3 sequence (DNA): TGTGCCACGAAGGACTCTAATGAAAAACTGTTTTTT.

The V and J genes are TRBV4-2 and TRBJ2-1; 15 bases agree with TRBD2. CDR3 length: 17 residues. V shed 1 base, J shed 8 bases, and the junction held 6 bases outside the gene matches. Germline CDR1 LGHNA, CDR2 YNFKEQ. The CDR3 DNA sequence: TGTGCCAGCAGCCAAGCAGGACTAGCGGGGGGGTACGATGAGCAGTTCTTC. It yields the protein CASSQAGLAGGYDEQFF.

The count of this clone is one. This chain uses TRBV6-1 with TRBJ1-2, with 7 nucleotides matching TRBD1. This CDR3 is built from 16 residues. Unmatched junction bases numbered 8, after V lost 3 bases and J lost 1 base. Germline CDR1 and CDR2: MNHNS and SASEGT. The CDR3 nucleotides are TGTGCCAGCAGTGATAGGGGGACAGCAATTAACTATGGCTACACCTTC. This sequence encodes CASSDRGTAINYGYTF.

V and J are TRBV7-2 and TRBJ1-2; D unclear. This CDR3 is 13 amino acids long. CDR1 is SGHTA, CDR2 FQGNSA, per germline. Between the trimmed V and J ends, which lost 2 bases and 7 bases, there was a span of 11 bases. The CDR3 DNA reads TGTGCCAGCAGCTTACGGGAGAGGGCTGGCTACACCTTC. This encodes CASSLRERAGYTF. Looking up the rest from reference TRBV7-2 and TRBJ1-2 gives the full variable domain: GAGVSQSPSNKVTEKGKDVELRCDPISGHTALYWYRQSLGQGLEFLIYFQGNSAPDKSGLPSDRFSAERTGGSVSTLTIQRTQQEDSAVYLCASSLRERAGYTFGSGTRLTVV.

The V gene is TRBV19, the J gene TRBJ1-6; TRBD1 matches at 8 bases. V shed 11 bases and J 5 bases; nucleotides not matched to a gene: 17. The germline CDR1 and CDR2 sequences are LNHDA and SQIVND (reference sequence). This CDR3 is built from 17 residues. Written as DNA, the CDR3 is TGTGCCGCAAGTGAGACAGGGGTAAGATGGAATAATTCACCCCTCCACTTT. Translating gives CAASETGVRWNNSPLHF.

The CDR3 sequence: CASSLGLRDRNFEQYF. The DNA of the CDR3 is TGTGCCAGCAGCTTAGGGCTTAGGGACAGAAATTTCGAGCAGTACTTC. V and J are TRBV7-2 and TRBJ2-7, with TRBD1 matching 7 bases. V lost 1 base and J lost 6; bases outside the gene matches: 12. This CDR3 has 16 amino acids. Germline V lookup: CDR1 SGHTA, CDR2 FQGNSA.

The CDR3 nucleotides read TGCGCCAGCAGATCGGGACTAGAGACCGGGGAGCTGTTTTTT. Translating gives CASRSGLETGELFF. The V call is TRBV5-1, the J call TRBJ2-2; 8 positions agree with TRBD2. Germline V gene lookup returns CDR1 SGHRS and CDR2 YFSETQ. The length of the CDR3 is 14 residues. With V trimmed by 5 bases and J by 5 bases, 5 bases remained unmatched.

V gene TRBV30 combines with J gene TRBJ1-2; no clear D. V was cut by 0 bases and J by 5 bases, with 4 bases left in between. Germline assignment: CDR1 GTSNPN and CDR2 SVGIG (reference sequence). The CDR3 has 11 residues. The CDR3, as DNA: TGTGCCTGGAGTGTCGGTTATGGCTACACCTTC. This encodes CAWSVGYGYTF.

CDR3 sequence: CASSDRDNSGNTIYF. The CDR3, as DNA: TGTGCCAGTAGTGACCGGGACAACTCTGGAAACACCATATATTTT. The chain has TRBV19 and TRBJ1-3; a weak D match, TRBD1 (6 bases). Trimming removed 5 bases from V and 0 bases from J, with 11 bases in between. Germline assignment: CDR1 LNHDA and CDR2 SQIVND (reference sequence). The CDR3 is 15 residues long.

V and J are TRBV7-2 and TRBJ1-6; D is unresolved. Germline CDR1 and CDR2: SGHTA and FQGNSA. The V gene lost 1 base and the J gene lost 6 bases, with 13 bases spanning the gap. The CDR3 is 16 residues long. This CDR3 is CASSLESVRGNSPLHF. CDR3 DNA sequence: TGTGCCAGCAGCTTAGAATCGGTCCGTGGTAATTCACCCCTCCACTTT. The full variable domain, with the rest looked up from reference TRBV7-2 and TRBJ1-6, is GAGVSQSPSNKVTEKGKDVELRCDPISGHTALYWYRQSLGQGLEFLIYFQGNSAPDKSGLPSDRFSAERTGGSVSTLTIQRTQQEDSAVYLCASSLESVRGNSPLHFGNGTRLTVT.